The 19 T cell receptor beta chains below were found in one sample sequenced in a study of control samples from healthy donors and cancer patients (dated by TCRdb to 2018 to 2020). Libraries were constructed by the immunoSEQ multiplex PCR assay. TCRdb obtained this table from immuneACCESS and retained in-frame rearrangements with V and J assigned. These tables miss some clones; where compared with another copy, unresolved V genes account for less than half of the shortfall, and the remainder is unexplained. For this sample there are 130,000 or so clones; about 88% appear just once. Roughly 3.2% of the sample goes to the ten largest clones. The sample comprised blood. These receptor sequences come from a man between 45 and 60 years old in good health.

The chain carries TRBV9 and TRBJ2-3; no firm D call. Trimming left V 0 bases short and J 2 bases short, with 7 bases between. The CDR3 is 14 residues long. Germline V gene data show CDR1 as SGDLS and CDR2 as YYNGEE. CDR3 in DNA: TGTGCCAGCAGCGTAGATTTCTACACAGATACGCAGTATTTT. The encoded protein is CASSVDFYTDTQYF.

This clone came up a few times. The chain links TRBV11-2 to TRBJ2-1; D may be TRBD1 (5 bases). Germline CDR1 and CDR2: SGHAT and FQNNGV. The germline V and J ends were trimmed by 8 bases and 8 bases, with 19 bases remaining between them. The CDR3 length is 14 residues. The CDR3 DNA reads TGTGCCAGCGGTCGACAGCCTAGATCGGATGAGCAGTTCTTC. Its translation is CASGRQPRSDEQFF.

The V gene is TRBV19, the J gene TRBJ1-2; unclear D gene. From germline, CDR1 is LNHDA and CDR2 SQIVND (reference sequence). Trimming pared 0 bases from V and 1 base from J, leaving 9 bases between. The CDR3 is 15 amino acids. CDR3 coding DNA: TGTGCCAGTAGTATAGACCCGAACAGTAACTATGGCTACACCTTC. Translating it yields CASSIDPNSNYGYTF.

This sequence joins TRBV6-4 and TRBJ1-1; 11 nucleotides agree with TRBD1. CDR3 size: 14 residues. Germline V gene sequence: CDR1 MRHNA, CDR2 SNTAGT. V lost 5 bases and J lost 7; bases outside the gene matches: 6. CDR3 sequence (DNA): TGTGCCAGCAGTCCGGGACAGGGGGTAGGTGAAGCTTTCTTT. This translates into CASSPGQGVGEAFF.

The chain has TRBV6-5 and TRBJ2-7, with 11 bases identical to TRBD1. This CDR3 has 15 amino acids. V lost 2 bases and J lost 4; bases outside the gene matches: 4. Looked up from germline, CDR1 is MNHEY and CDR2 is SVGAGI. In DNA form, the CDR3 reads TGTGCCAGCAGTTACCGCGGGACAGGGGGTTACGAGCAGTACTTC. This gives the protein CASSYRGTGGYEQYF.

This chain joins TRBV30 and TRBJ1-6; TRBD1 matches at 8 bases. Unmatched junction bases numbered 2, after V lost 2 bases and J lost 5 bases. Germline V gives CDR1 GTSNPN, CDR2 SVGIG (reference sequence). CDR3 length: 14 residues. CDR3 region: CAWSLQGDNSPLHF. CDR3 DNA: TGTGCCTGGAGTCTACAGGGGGATAATTCACCCCTCCACTTT.

J is TRBJ2-3 and V is TRBV13, with TRBD1 matching over 8 bases. The germline gives CDR1 PRHDT, CDR2 FYEKMQ (reference sequence). The CDR3 runs 14 residues. The ends lost 5 bases at V and 3 bases at J; junction bases unmatched: 4. The CDR3 DNA is TGTGCCAGCAGCGATAGACAGGGGACAGATACGCAGTATTTT. It is translated as CASSDRQGTDTQYF.

The chain combines TRBV30 with TRBJ1-1; no clear D gene. Trimming pared 0 bases from V and 2 bases from J, leaving 10 bases between. Germline V gene data show CDR1 as GTSNPN and CDR2 as SVGIG (reference sequence). CDR3 size: 14 residues. CDR3 protein: CAWSVLGPNTEAFF. The CDR3 region has the DNA TGTGCCTGGAGTGTACTCGGACCAAACACTGAAGCTTTCTTT. The whole variable domain, remainder taken from reference TRBV30 and TRBJ1-1, is SQTIHQWPATLVQPVGSPLSLECTVEGTSNPNLYWYRQAAGRGLQLLFYSVGIGQISSEVPQNLSASRPQDRQFILSSKKLLLSDSGFYLCAWSVLGPNTEAFFGQGTRLTVV.

This clone showed up just once. The J gene is TRBJ1-2, the V gene TRBV28; TRBD1 might be the D (6 bases). Per germline, CDR1 MDHEN and CDR2 SYDVKM. The germline V and J ends were trimmed by 0 bases and 4 bases, with 12 bases remaining between them. This CDR3 contains 15 residues. The CDR3 sequence: CASSLWGRGPYGYTF. The CDR3 DNA sequence: TGTGCCAGCAGTTTATGGGGCAGGGGCCCCTATGGCTACACCTTC.

This chain uses TRBV5-4 with TRBJ2-7, with 10 bases aligning to TRBD1. There are 14 residues in the CDR3. Germline V gives CDR1 SGHNT, CDR2 YYREEE (reference sequence). The V segment lost 2 bases and the J segment 5 bases; nucleotides outside the gene matches: 4. The CDR3 protein is CASSFGDRGHEQYF. The CDR3 region has the DNA TGTGCCAGCAGCTTTGGGGACAGGGGCCACGAGCAGTACTTC.

V gene TRBV19 combines with J gene TRBJ1-4; no reliable D call. The CDR3 has 12 residues. V was pared by 2 bases and J by 8 bases, with 6 bases between. CDR1 and CDR2 (germline): LNHDA, SQIVND (reference sequence). CDR3: CASSIQQEKLFF. The CDR3 DNA reads as TGTGCCAGTAGTATACAGCAAGAAAAACTGTTTTTT.

This chain links TRBV6-5 with TRBJ2-7; D uncertain. CDR3 length: 13 amino acids. The V gene lost 8 bases and the J gene lost 1 base, with 12 bases spanning the gap. CDR1 and CDR2 (germline): MNHEY, SVGAGI. The CDR3 loop is CASWRGPSYEQYF. The CDR3 nucleotides read TGTGCCAGCTGGCGCGGACCGTCCTACGAGCAGTACTTC.

Only a few counts were recorded for this clone. This chain connects TRBV3-1 (or the pseudogene TRBV3-2) to TRBJ1-1; 9 positions agree with TRBD1. Trimming took 4 bases from V and 4 from J; bases not matched to a gene: 1. There are 13 residues in the CDR3. Germline V lookup: CDR1 LGHDT, CDR2 YNNKEL (reference sequence). Here the CDR3 reads CASSLTGGTEAFF. For the CDR3, the DNA is TGTGCCAGCAGCCTGACAGGGGGCACTGAAGCTTTCTTT.

The chain joins TRBV7-9 to TRBJ1-4, with D hard to call. V was clipped by 2 bases and J by 5 bases, with 12 bases between them. Germline V gene sequence: CDR1 SEHNR, CDR2 FQNEAQ (reference sequence). The CDR3 is 15 residues long. This chain's CDR3 is CASSLLITGNEKLFF. In nucleotides, the CDR3 is TGTGCCAGCAGCTTATTGATAACGGGAAATGAAAAACTGTTTTTT.

The gene calls are TRBV7-9 and TRBJ2-7; possible D gene TRBD2, 7 bases. There are 14 residues in the CDR3. Germline V gene lookup returns CDR1 SEHNR and CDR2 FQNEAQ (reference sequence). The V end lost 5 bases, the J end lost 7 bases, and 18 bases lay between the germline ends. The CDR3 coding sequence is TGTGCCAGCAGCGCCCCGGCGGGGGCGTGGGAGCAGTACTTC. It yields the protein CASSAPAGAWEQYF. Filled out from reference TRBV7-9 and TRBJ2-7, the complete variable domain reads DTGVSQNPRHKITKRGQNVTFRCDPISEHNRLYWYRQTLGQGPEFLTYFQNEAQLEKSRLLSDRFSAERPKGSFSTLEIQRTEQGDSAMYLCASSAPAGAWEQYFGPGTRLTVT.

The chain links TRBV9 to TRBJ2-7, with 7 bases matching TRBD2. With 0 bases clipped from V and 5 bases from J, the junction kept 2 bases outside the gene matches. CDR3 length equals 13 residues. Germline-derived CDR1 and CDR2 are SGDLS and YYNGEE. DNA for the CDR3: TGTGCCAGCAGCGTAGGGACTAGAAACGAGCAGTACTTC. Amino acids: CASSVGTRNEQYF.

The chain links TRBV11-3 to TRBJ2-7, with D maybe TRBD1 (6 bases). CDR1 is SGHNT and CDR2 is YENEEA in the germline V gene. With 8 bases removed from V and 6 bases from J, the gap between germline ends came to 23 bases. This CDR3 is built from 15 residues. CDR3 nucleotide sequence: TGTGCCAGCCAAGCTCAGGGGAGAATTTACGCCGAGCAGTACTTC. This sequence encodes CASQAQGRIYAEQYF.

The rearrangement uses TRBV10-3 and TRBJ2-1, with 14 bases fitting TRBD2. Germline assignment: CDR1 ENHRY and CDR2 SYGVKD. V lost 4 bases, J lost 0 bases, and 17 bases stayed unmatched. This CDR3 is built from 22 residues. Here the CDR3 reads CAISAHGGLGLAGDVSYNEQFF. The CDR3 DNA follows: TGTGCCATCAGTGCCCACGGGGGACTGGGACTAGCGGGGGATGTCTCCTACAATGAGCAGTTCTTC.

This sequence joins TRBV6-1 and TRBJ1-2, with D unclear. Trimming pared 1 base from V and 0 bases from J, leaving 6 bases between. The CDR3 is 14 residues long. In germline, CDR1 is MNHNS, CDR2 SASEGT. The CDR3 is CASSEGHSNYGYTF. The CDR3 DNA follows: TGTGCCAGCAGTGAAGGTCATTCTAACTATGGCTACACCTTC.